The rows below give T cell receptor beta chains drawn from one sample of a study of cytomegalovirus exposure and HLA in healthy donors. The table came from immunoSEQ multiplex PCR; TCRdb's copy has only in-frame clones and leaves some out. The sample has some 250,000 clones; roughly 88% are singletons. The sequenced material came from PBMCs. The receptors come from a woman in her 30s in good health and CMV-seronegative. Each CDR3 is given with its conserved first and last residue. D genes are given only for firm matches. Some rows have no size entry. The others give once, few or many, or a class for an expanded clone.

v_gene: TRBV27
d_gene: NA
abundance: NA
j_gene: TRBJ1-2
CDR3nt: TGTGCCAGCTCCACCGGGGCCTTCTATGGCTACACCTTC
CDR3aa: CASSTGAFYGYTF

v_gene: TRBV5-1
d_gene: TRBD1
abundance: NA
j_gene: TRBJ1-3
CDR3nt: TGCGCCAGCAGCCTCGGGACAGCTCCGGAGGGCACCATATATTTT
CDR3aa: CASSLGTAPEGTIYF

v_gene: TRBV7-3
d_gene: TRBD2
abundance: NA
j_gene: TRBJ2-2
CDR3nt: TGTGCCAGCAGCTTCACTAGCGGGAGAAACACCGGGGAGCTGTTTTTT
CDR3aa: CASSFTSGRNTGELFF

v_gene: TRBV2
d_gene: NA
abundance: NA
j_gene: TRBJ1-3
CDR3nt: TGTGCCAGCAGAGGTAGGGGACCTGGAAACACCATATATTTT
CDR3aa: CASRGRGPGNTIYF

v_gene: TRBV14
d_gene: TRBD2
abundance: NA
j_gene: TRBJ2-1
CDR3nt: TGTGCCAGCAGCCAAGATCCGGTCGGGTTAGCGGGTTACAATGAGCAGTTCTTC
CDR3aa: CASSQDPVGLAGYNEQFF

v_gene: TRBV28
d_gene: NA
abundance: NA
j_gene: TRBJ2-1
CDR3nt: TGTGCCAGCAGTTCGGGACATCAGTTCTTC
CDR3aa: CASSSGHQFF

v_gene: TRBV6-6
d_gene: NA
abundance: NA
j_gene: TRBJ2-7
CDR3nt: TGTGCCAGCAGTTACGACCTAGCGTCCTACGAGCAGTACTTC
CDR3aa: CASSYDLASYEQYF

v_gene: TRBV5-4
d_gene: TRBD2
abundance: NA
j_gene: TRBJ2-1
CDR3nt: TGTGCCAGCAGCTTGGTGCTCTTAGCGGGAACGGGCAATGAGCAGTTCTTC
CDR3aa: CASSLVLLAGTGNEQFF

v_gene: TRBV7-9
d_gene: NA
abundance: few
j_gene: TRBJ2-5
CDR3nt: TGTGCCAGCAGCTCCCCACAGGGAGGGGAGACCCAGTACTTC
CDR3aa: CASSSPQGGETQYF

v_gene: TRBV4-3
d_gene: NA
abundance: NA
j_gene: TRBJ2-3
CDR3nt: TGCGCCAGCAGCCAAGAAGGAACTGGGATGGAGTCATATACGCAGTATTTT
CDR3aa: CASSQEGTGMESYTQYF

v_gene: TRBV4-3
d_gene: NA
abundance: once
j_gene: TRBJ2-2
CDR3nt: TGCGCCAGCAGCCCGTCCGTGGCCACCGGGGAGCTGTTTTTT
CDR3aa: CASSPSVATGELFF

v_gene: TRBV21-1
d_gene: NA
abundance: once
j_gene: TRBJ1-2
CDR3nt: TGTGCCAGCATGGCCTTCGGGGGAGGCTACACCTTC
CDR3aa: CASMAFGGGYTF

v_gene: TRBV5-4
d_gene: TRBD2
abundance: once
j_gene: TRBJ2-1
CDR3nt: TGTGCCAGCAGCTTGGGGGGACTAGCGTTTTCCTACAATGAGCAGTTCTTC
CDR3aa: CASSLGGLAFSYNEQFF

v_gene: TRBV6-5
d_gene: NA
abundance: few
j_gene: TRBJ1-2
CDR3nt: TGTGCCAGCAGTTACGCGGCAGGTATATGGTATGGCTACACCTTC
CDR3aa: CASSYAAGIWYGYTF

v_gene: TRBV2
d_gene: TRBD1
abundance: NA
j_gene: TRBJ2-7
CDR3nt: TGTGCCAGCTGCCCGGGACAGAACGGGTACGAGCAGTACTTC
CDR3aa: CASCPGQNGYEQYF

v_gene: TRBV6-6
d_gene: NA
abundance: NA
j_gene: TRBJ2-7
CDR3nt: TGTGCCAGCAGTCTGGACATCCTCTCCTACGAGCAGTACTTC
CDR3aa: CASSLDILSYEQYF

v_gene: TRBV14
d_gene: NA
abundance: NA
j_gene: TRBJ1-1
CDR3nt: TGTGCCAGCAGCCAAGATCGGCGCGAGAACACTGAAGCTTTCTTT
CDR3aa: CASSQDRRENTEAFF